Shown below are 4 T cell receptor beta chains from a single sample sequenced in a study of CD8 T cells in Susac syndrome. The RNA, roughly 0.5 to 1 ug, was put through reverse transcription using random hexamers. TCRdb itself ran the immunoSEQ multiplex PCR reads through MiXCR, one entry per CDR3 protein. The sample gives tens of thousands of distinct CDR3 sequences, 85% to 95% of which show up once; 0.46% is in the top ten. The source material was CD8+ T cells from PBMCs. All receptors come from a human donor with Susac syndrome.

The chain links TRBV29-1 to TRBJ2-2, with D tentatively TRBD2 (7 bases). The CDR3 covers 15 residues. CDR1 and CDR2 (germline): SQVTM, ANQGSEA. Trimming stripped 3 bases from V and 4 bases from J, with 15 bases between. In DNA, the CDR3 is TGCAGCGTTGACAAGGGGGGGCATGGCACCGGGGAGCTGTTTTTT. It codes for CSVDKGGHGTGELFF.

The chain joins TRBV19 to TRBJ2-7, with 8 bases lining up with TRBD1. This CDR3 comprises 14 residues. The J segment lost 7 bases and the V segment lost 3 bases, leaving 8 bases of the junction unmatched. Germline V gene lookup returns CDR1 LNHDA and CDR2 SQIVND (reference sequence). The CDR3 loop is CASSIGQGVGEQYF. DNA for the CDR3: TGTGCCAGTAGTATCGGACAGGGTGTAGGAGAGCAGTACTTC.

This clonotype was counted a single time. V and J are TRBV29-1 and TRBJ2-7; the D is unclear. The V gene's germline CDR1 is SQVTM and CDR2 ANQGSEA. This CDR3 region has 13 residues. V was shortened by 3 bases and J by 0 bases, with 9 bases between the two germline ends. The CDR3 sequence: CSVDWGSSYEQYF. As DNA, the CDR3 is TGCAGCGTTGATTGGGGATCCTCCTACGAGCAGTACTTC.

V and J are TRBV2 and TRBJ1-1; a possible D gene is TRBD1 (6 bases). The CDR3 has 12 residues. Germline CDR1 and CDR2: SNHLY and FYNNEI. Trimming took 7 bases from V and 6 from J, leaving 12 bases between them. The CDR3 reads CASTPGGPEAFF. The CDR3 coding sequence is TGTGCCAGCACTCCGGGGGGCCCTGAAGCTTTCTTT.